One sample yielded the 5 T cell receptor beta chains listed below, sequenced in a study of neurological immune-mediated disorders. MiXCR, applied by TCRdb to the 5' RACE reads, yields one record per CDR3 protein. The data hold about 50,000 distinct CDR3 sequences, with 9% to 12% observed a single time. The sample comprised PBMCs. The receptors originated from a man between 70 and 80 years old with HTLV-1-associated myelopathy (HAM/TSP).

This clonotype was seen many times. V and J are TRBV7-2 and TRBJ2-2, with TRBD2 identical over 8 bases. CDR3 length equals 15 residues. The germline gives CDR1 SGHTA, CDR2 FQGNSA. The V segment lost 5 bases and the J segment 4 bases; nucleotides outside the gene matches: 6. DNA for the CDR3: TGTGCCAGCAGCCCATCGGGGGGGGGCACCGGGGAGCTGTTTTTT. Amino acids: CASSPSGGGTGELFF.

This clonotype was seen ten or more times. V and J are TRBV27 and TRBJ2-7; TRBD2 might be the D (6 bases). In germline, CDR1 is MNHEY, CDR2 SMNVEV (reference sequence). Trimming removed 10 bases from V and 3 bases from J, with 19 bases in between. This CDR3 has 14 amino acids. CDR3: CATSLTGAVYEQYF. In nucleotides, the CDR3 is TGTGCCACTAGCCTTACGGGAGCGGTCTACGAGCAGTACTTC.

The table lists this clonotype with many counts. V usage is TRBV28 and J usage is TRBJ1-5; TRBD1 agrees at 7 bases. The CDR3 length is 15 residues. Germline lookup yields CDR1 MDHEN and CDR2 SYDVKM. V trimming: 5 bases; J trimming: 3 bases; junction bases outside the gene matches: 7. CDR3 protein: CASSQGGYNNQPQHF. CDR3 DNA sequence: TGTGCCAGCAGTCAAGGGGGCTATAACAATCAGCCCCAGCATTTT. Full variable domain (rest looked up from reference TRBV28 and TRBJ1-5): DVKVTQSSRYLVKRTGEKVFLECVQDMDHENMFWYRQDPGLGLRLIYFSYDVKMKEKGDIPEGYSVSREKKERFSLILESASTNQTSMYLCASSQGGYNNQPQHFGDGTRLSIL.

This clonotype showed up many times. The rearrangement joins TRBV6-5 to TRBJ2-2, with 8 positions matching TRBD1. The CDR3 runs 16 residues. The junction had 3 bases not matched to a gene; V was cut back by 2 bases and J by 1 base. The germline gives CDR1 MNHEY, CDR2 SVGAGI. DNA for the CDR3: TGTGCCAGCAGTTACGGACAGGGACTGAACACCGGGGAGCTGTTTTTT. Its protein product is CASSYGQGLNTGELFF.

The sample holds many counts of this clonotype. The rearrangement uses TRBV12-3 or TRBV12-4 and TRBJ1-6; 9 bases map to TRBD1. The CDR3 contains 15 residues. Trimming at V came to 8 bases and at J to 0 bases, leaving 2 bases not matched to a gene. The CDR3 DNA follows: TGTGCCAGCGGGGGACAGGGCTCCTATAATTCACCCCTCCACTTT. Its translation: CASGGQGSYNSPLHF.